The source of this T cell receptor beta chain is a study of T cell changes during pregnancy in multiple sclerosis. V was clipped by 3 bases and J by 2 bases; unmatched bases: 2. The germline CDR1 and CDR2 sequences are SGHNT and YYREEE (reference sequence). The CDR3 has 15 residues. The protocol was immunoSEQ multiplex PCR, while the TCRdb copy is restricted to in-frame clones and leaves out a portion. The table lists approximately 71,000 clones, more than 90% of them singletons. The chain uses TRBV5-4 and TRBJ2-1; 10 nucleotides align to TRBD1. The receptor comes from a female donor with multiple sclerosis, enrolled in a pregnancy study. The sequences come from peripheral blood, collected in the third trimester of pregnancy. Here the CDR3 DNA reads TGTGCCAGCAGCTCCGACAGGGGGCCCTACAATGAGCAGTTCTTC. Amino acid sequence: CASSSDRGPYNEQFF.